These 11 T cell receptor beta chains originate from one sample sequenced in a study of cytomegalovirus exposure and HLA in healthy donors. Clones were read by immunoSEQ multiplex PCR, and TCRdb kept only the in-frame ones, dropping some. In the table there are 78,000 or so clones, roughly 95% of which are singletons. The sample taken for sequencing was PBMCs. These receptors all come from a young man in good health and CMV-seropositive.

This clone occurred once. The gene calls are TRBV6-6 and TRBJ1-4; D gene ambiguous. V lost 6 bases and J lost 4, with 12 bases in between. The CDR3 length is 14 residues. In germline, CDR1 is MNHNY, CDR2 SVGAGI (reference sequence). The CDR3 is CASRLGMGNEKLFF. CDR3 nucleotide sequence: TGTGCCAGCAGGCTAGGAATGGGTAATGAAAAACTGTTTTTT.

This clone was counted a single time. The chain carries TRBV5-1 and TRBJ2-2, with TRBD2 identical over 10 bases. In germline, CDR1 is SGHRS, CDR2 YFSETQ. The CDR3 contains 15 residues. The trim removed 5 bases at V and 7 bases at J, leaving 8 bases unmatched. As DNA, the CDR3 is TGCGCCAGCAGTATTCTAGCGGGAGACGGCGGGGAGCTGTTTTTT. Encoded protein: CASSILAGDGGELFF.

DNA for the CDR3: TGTGCCAGCAGTTACTCCGGACAGAGAGTAAAGTATGGCTACACCTTC. It is translated as CASSYSGQRVKYGYTF. The gene calls are TRBV6-5 and TRBJ1-2; the D gene is possibly TRBD1 (6 bases). Germline V gene lookup returns CDR1 MNHEY and CDR2 SVGAGI. V was cut by 0 bases and J by 5 bases, with 16 bases left in between. The CDR3 sequence is 16 residues long.

The chain is built from TRBV6-1 and TRBJ2-3, with D possibly being TRBD2 (6 bases). Trimming left V 2 bases short and J 1 base short, with 16 bases between. There are 17 residues in the CDR3. Germline loops: CDR1 MNHNS, CDR2 SASEGT. The CDR3 nucleotides read TGTGCCAGCAGTGAATTCATTGGGTCGGGGGGCACAGATACGCAGTATTTT. This translates into CASSEFIGSGGTDTQYF.

The J gene is TRBJ1-5, the V gene TRBV4-1; D possibly corresponds to TRBD1 (6 bases). Germline-derived CDR1 and CDR2 are MGHRA and YSYEKL. This CDR3 is 15 amino acids long. With 1 base removed from V and 1 base from J, the gap between germline ends came to 8 bases. The CDR3 DNA reads TGCGCCAGCAGCCAAGTACAGGGAAGCAATCAGCCCCAGCATTTT. Protein: CASSQVQGSNQPQHF.

V gene TRBV29-1 combines with J gene TRBJ1-2, with a weak D call TRBD1 (5 bases). Germline loops: CDR1 SQVTM, CDR2 ANQGSEA. The V end was cut by 6 bases, the J end by 4 bases, with 18 bases between. The CDR3 runs 14 residues. The CDR3 DNA reads TGCAGCGTGGGATTGACAGATGCCAGCTATGGCTACACCTTC. The encoded protein is CSVGLTDASYGYTF.

CDR3 sequence reads: CASSEGQGNEKLFF. Written as DNA, the CDR3 is TGTGCCAGCAGTGAGGGACAGGGTAATGAAAAACTGTTTTTT. The rearrangement uses TRBV2 and TRBJ1-4; 9 bases are shared with TRBD1. CDR1 and CDR2 from the germline V gene are SNHLY and FYNNEI. The length of the CDR3 is 14 residues. J was trimmed by 4 bases and V by 3 bases; bases with no gene match: 0. The full variable domain, in which reference TRBV2 and TRBJ1-4 provide the parts outside the CDR3, is EPEVTQTPSHQVTQMGQEVILRCVPISNHLYFYWYRQILGQKVEFLVSFYNNEISEKSEIFDDQFSVERPDGSNFTLKIRSTKLEDSAMYFCASSEGQGNEKLFFGSGTQLSVL.

This chain joins TRBV11-2 and TRBJ1-4; the D is unclear. CDR3 length: 12 amino acids. The ends were cut back, 2 bases at V and 8 bases at J, with 6 bases in the middle. The germline CDR1 and CDR2 sequences are SGHAT and FQNNGV. The CDR3 nucleotides are TGTGCCAGCAGCTTATTTCGGGAAAAACTGTTTTTT. Translation gives CASSLFREKLFF.

The chain uses TRBV21-1 and TRBJ2-5; the table's D call, TRBD1, was not checked against the DNA. TRBV21-1 is given as a pseudogene. The CDR3 is made up of 15 amino acids. The CDR3 sequence: CASSKRTGSQETQYF. As DNA, the CDR3 is TGTGCCAGCAGCAAGAGGACAGGGTCTCAAGAGACCCAGTACTTC.

The V gene is TRBV27, the J gene TRBJ2-7; 10 nucleotides match TRBD1. The CDR3 contains 17 residues. Unmatched junction bases numbered 11, after V lost 6 bases and J lost 0 bases. From germline, CDR1 is MNHEY and CDR2 SMNVEV (reference sequence). CDR3 in amino acids: CASRRRAGTGASYEQYF. The CDR3, as DNA: TGTGCCAGCAGGAGGAGAGCCGGGACAGGGGCCTCCTACGAGCAGTACTTC.

The V gene is TRBV5-4, the J gene TRBJ1-1; D call uncertain. This CDR3 is built from 16 residues. V was cut by 3 bases and J by 4 bases, with 19 bases left in between. The germline gives CDR1 SGHNT, CDR2 YYREEE (reference sequence). The CDR3, as DNA: TGTGCCAGCAGCTACCGCGGCGAGCATCTAGCCACTGAAGCTTTCTTT. Protein sequence: CASSYRGEHLATEAFF. Complete variable domain (other parts from reference TRBV5-4 and TRBJ1-1): ETGVTQSPTHLIKTRGQQVTLRCSSQSGHNTVSWYQQALGQGPQFIFQYYREEENGRGNFPPRFSGLQFPNYSSELNVNALELDDSALYLCASSYRGEHLATEAFFGQGTRLTVV.